The clone carrying this TCR beta chain has only one observation. This record comes from a study of blood T cell repertoires in COVID-19. The overall study: COVID-19 samples from acute and convalescent phases originated in the United States, Italy and Spain. Sources were T cells, B-cell-depleted T cells, or PBMCs; the material itself was cDNA or gDNA.

The CDR3 runs 16 residues. Germline CDR1 KGHDR, CDR2 SFDVKD. J lost 3 bases, V lost 1 base, and 3 bases had no gene match. Original analysis: Nucleated cell number was recorded as an estimate derived from reference gene primer amplification. Sequencing was performed with immunoSEQ multiplex PCR; in TCRdb, only in-frame clones are kept and a portion is missing. The DNA was the basis for D and trimming; V, J and clone size are from that table. Of some 16,000 clones listed, 75% to 90% are singletons. The sequence was collected from a man between 65 and 80 years old in a cohort sampled during active COVID-19. The rearrangement joins TRBV24-1 to TRBJ2-3; 10 bases agree with TRBD2. The source material was peripheral blood. CDR3 in DNA: TGTGCCACCAGTGATTTCTCTAGCGGGAGTACAGATACGCAGTATTTT. Translation gives CATSDFSSGSTDTQYF.